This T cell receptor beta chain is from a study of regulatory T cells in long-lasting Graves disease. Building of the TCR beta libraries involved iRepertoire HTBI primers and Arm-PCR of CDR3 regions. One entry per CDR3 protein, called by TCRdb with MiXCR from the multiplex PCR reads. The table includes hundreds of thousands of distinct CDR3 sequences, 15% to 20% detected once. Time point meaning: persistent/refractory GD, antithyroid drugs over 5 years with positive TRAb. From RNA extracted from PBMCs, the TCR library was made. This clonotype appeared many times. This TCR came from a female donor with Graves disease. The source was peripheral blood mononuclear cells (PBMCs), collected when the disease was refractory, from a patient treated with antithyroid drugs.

The CDR3 loop reads CASSLRTGGAGGYTF. In nucleotides, the CDR3 is TGTGCCAGTAGTCTTCGGACAGGGGGCGCAGGAGGCTACACCTTC. The V call is TRBV19, the J call TRBJ1-2; 11 nucleotides agree with TRBD1. The V segment lost 5 bases and the J segment 8 bases; nucleotides outside the gene matches: 10. CDR3 length: 15 residues. Germline V gene lookup returns CDR1 LNHDA and CDR2 SQIVND (reference sequence).